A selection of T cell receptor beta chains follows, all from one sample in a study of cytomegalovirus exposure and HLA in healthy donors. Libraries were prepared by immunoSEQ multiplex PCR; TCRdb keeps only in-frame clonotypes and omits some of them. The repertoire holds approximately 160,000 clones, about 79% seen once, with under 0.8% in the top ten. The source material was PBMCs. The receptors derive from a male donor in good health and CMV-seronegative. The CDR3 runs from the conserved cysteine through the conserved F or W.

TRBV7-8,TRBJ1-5,CASSSWEVEQPQHF
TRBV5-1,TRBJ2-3,CASSLGGSPPDTQYF
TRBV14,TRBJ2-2,CASSPQAGGELFF
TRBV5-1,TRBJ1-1,CASSERANTEAFF
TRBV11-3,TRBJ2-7,CASSLDRDYEQYF
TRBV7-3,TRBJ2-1,CASSLPSLGNEQFF
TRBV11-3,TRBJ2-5,CASSSRVLYQETQYF
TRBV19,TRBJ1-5,CASNGAGGGPYSNQPQHF
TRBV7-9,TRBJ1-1,CASSQTGATEAFF
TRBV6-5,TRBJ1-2,CASGTGDYGYTF
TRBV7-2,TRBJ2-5,CASSLAQAGTGIETQYF
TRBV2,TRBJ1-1,CASSGELDRNTEAFF
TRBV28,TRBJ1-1,CASTPWVSGTEAFF
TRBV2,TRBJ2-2,CASSRTSPNTGELFF
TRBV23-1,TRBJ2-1,CASSQPGLGYNEQFF
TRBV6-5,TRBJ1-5,CASRDTGDQPQHF
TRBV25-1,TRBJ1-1,CASSEYNRGGNTEAFF
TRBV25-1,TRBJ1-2,CASSEAGGYGYTF
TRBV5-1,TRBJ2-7,CASSLRFRDRDGEQYF
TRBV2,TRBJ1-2,CASSVDSGDYGYTF
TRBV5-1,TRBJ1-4,CASSASFSATNEKLFF
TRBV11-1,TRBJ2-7,CASSLSVGVNYEQYF
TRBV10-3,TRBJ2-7,CASSGSSGSDEQYF